This T cell receptor (beta chain) was recorded in a study of T cells in Graves' hyperthyroidism and ophthalmopathy. The overall study: Sampling of peripheral blood happened at initial diagnosis, prior to any treatment.

Diagnosis relied on clinical symptoms, serum thyroxine and TRAb, thyroid ultrasound and orbital computed tomography. Study-wide findings and caveats: Appearing also in blood were most of the thyroid clonotypes expanded above 0.001.

From RNA transcripts, TCR beta CDR3 regions were amplified. HTBI primers were employed in a first-round RT-PCR of the TCR CDR3. TCRdb recomputed calls from the multiplex PCR reads with MiXCR, one row per CDR3 protein. This sample has a few hundred thousand distinct CDR3 sequences, with approximately 17% found just once. Worth noting for this clonotype: The antigen is not known. It may be a read error: a sequence one base away is much more abundant.

V was trimmed by 5 bases and J by 6 bases, leaving 17 bases between them. Germline CDR1 and CDR2: PRHDT and FYEKMQ (reference sequence). This CDR3 has 15 residues. This sequence joins TRBV13 and TRBJ2-1; TRBD1 is a possible D gene (5 bases). The TCR was taken from a man aged 18 to 30 with Graves' ophthalmopathy. The specimen was blood. CDR3 loop: CASSGDSAQVNEQFF. DNA of the CDR3: TGTGCCAGCAGCGGCGACAGTGCACAGGTCAATGAGCAGTTCTTC. The entire variable domain, with the rest obtained from reference TRBV13 and TRBJ2-1, is as follows: AAGVIQSPRHLIKEKRETATLKCYPIPRHDTVYWYQQGPGQDPQFLISFYEKMQSDKGSIPDRFSAQQFSDYHSELNMSSLELGDSALYFCASSGDSAQVNEQFFGPGTRLTVL.